Below, 27 T cell receptor beta chains from the same sample are listed, as sequenced in a study of blood T cell repertoires in COVID-19. Sequenced by immunoSEQ multiplex PCR; TCRdb stores in-frame clones only, minus some. The data hold 67,000 or so clones, with about 80% observed a single time. The sequencing input was peripheral blood. The origin of the receptors is a woman in her sixties or seventies with acute or convalescent COVID-19.

The chain combines TRBV5-1 with TRBJ1-2; 7 positions match TRBD1. This CDR3 region has 13 residues. The germline gives CDR1 SGHRS, CDR2 YFSETQ. The ends lost 4 bases at V and 14 bases at J; junction bases unmatched: 14. The CDR3 reads CASSTGQSYGETF. The CDR3 DNA reads TGCGCCAGCAGCACGGGACAGTCCTATGGGGAGACCTTC. Full variable domain (rest looked up from reference TRBV5-1 and TRBJ1-2): KAGVTQTPRYLIKTRGQQVTLSCSPISGHRSVSWYQQTPGQGLQFLFEYFSETQRNKGNFPGRFSGRQFSNSRSEMNVSTLELGDSALYLCASSTGQSYGETFGSGTRLTVV.

This clone is a singleton in its sample. The rearrangement joins TRBV19 to TRBJ2-1, with 9 bases fitting TRBD1. The J segment lost 2 bases and the V segment lost 6 bases, leaving 11 bases of the junction unmatched. The CDR3 runs 17 residues. Germline V gene sequence: CDR1 LNHDA, CDR2 SQIVND (reference sequence). The CDR3 region is CASRDKIGQGPYNEQFF. The DNA of the CDR3 is TGTGCCAGTAGAGATAAAATCGGACAGGGGCCCTACAATGAGCAGTTCTTC.

This rearrangement joins TRBV29-1 to TRBJ1-1, with D unresolved. Germline-derived CDR1 and CDR2 are SQVTM and ANQGSEA. The germline V and J ends were trimmed by 3 bases and 4 bases, with 9 bases remaining between them. This CDR3 comprises 12 residues. The CDR3 DNA reads as TGCAGCGTTGATGAGGTAACCACTGAAGCTTTCTTT. Its protein is CSVDEVTTEAFF.

The DNA for the CDR3 is TGTGCCAGCAGCGCTAGCGGGGGGGTAAGCTCCTACAATGAGCAGTTCTTC. It encodes CASSASGGVSSYNEQFF. V usage is TRBV7-9 and J usage is TRBJ2-1; TRBD2 aligns across 12 bases. V lost 5 bases, J lost 0 bases, and 5 bases stayed unmatched. Germline CDR1 reads SEHNR; CDR2 reads FQNEAQ (reference sequence). The length of the CDR3 is 17 residues.

The chain uses TRBV7-2 and TRBJ1-6, with D tentatively TRBD1 (6 bases). The germline V and J ends were trimmed by 3 bases and 7 bases, with 10 bases remaining between them. This CDR3 region has 14 residues. Germline CDR1 and CDR2: SGHTA and FQGNSA. CDR3 in amino acids: CASSFGQPNSPLHF. The CDR3 region has the DNA TGTGCCAGCAGCTTCGGACAGCCCAATTCACCCCTCCACTTT.

This clone was observed once. This rearrangement joins TRBV28 to TRBJ2-6; the D is unclear. Germline V gene data show CDR1 as MDHEN and CDR2 as SYDVKM. The germline V and J ends were trimmed by 7 bases and 0 bases, with 10 bases remaining between them. This CDR3 is built from 15 residues. CDR3 in amino acids: CASTHRSSGANVLTF. For the CDR3, the DNA is TGTGCCAGCACCCACAGAAGCTCTGGGGCCAACGTCCTGACTTTC.

This clone turned up a few times. The rearrangement links TRBV7-2 to TRBJ1-5; 10 bases match TRBD1. The CDR3 consists of 15 residues. V lost 3 bases and J lost 4; bases outside the gene matches: 3. Germline CDR1 reads SGHTA; CDR2 reads FQGNSA. The CDR3 DNA reads as TGTGCCAGCAGCTTGGGACAGGGGTTAAATCAGCCCCAGCATTTT. This codes for CASSLGQGLNQPQHF.

The chain combines TRBV6-2 or TRBV6-3 with TRBJ2-1; TRBD2 matches 15 bases. The CDR3 is 15 residues long. Germline CDR1 and CDR2: MNHEY and SVGEGT. Trimming at V came to 6 bases and at J to 10 bases, leaving 7 bases not matched to a gene. This chain's CDR3 is CASSWTSGGAYEQFF. The CDR3 DNA follows: TGTGCCAGCAGCTGGACTAGCGGGGGGGCATACGAGCAGTTCTTC.

This clone was recorded once. This chain uses TRBV10-3 with TRBJ1-2; perhaps TRBD1 as D (6 bases). The CDR3 contains 13 residues. Between the trimmed V and J ends, which lost 3 bases and 2 bases, there was a span of 7 bases. Germline V gene data show CDR1 as ENHRY and CDR2 as SYGVKD. Written as DNA, the CDR3 is TGTGCCATCAGTGAAGACAGGAACTATGGCTACACCTTC. This encodes CAISEDRNYGYTF.

In this sample, this clone turned up a few times. V gene TRBV6-5 combines with J gene TRBJ1-2; TRBD1 agrees at 8 bases. The CDR3 spans 15 residues. The germline gives CDR1 MNHEY, CDR2 SVGAGI. The J segment lost 1 base and the V segment lost 2 bases, leaving 3 bases of the junction unmatched. CDR3 residues: CASSYGGQGNYGYTF. Written as DNA, the CDR3 is TGTGCCAGCAGTTACGGAGGACAGGGTAACTATGGCTACACCTTC.

Remarks on this clone: The junction departs from the called germline gene at one end, perhaps through a read error. The chain is built from TRBV7-7 and TRBJ2-5; TRBD1 agrees at 7 bases. The germline V gene has CDR1 SSHAT and CDR2 FNYEAQ (reference sequence). The length of the CDR3 is 15 residues. CDR3 in DNA: TGTGCTAGCAGCTTACAGTCAGGGGGCCAAGAGACCCAGTACTTC. Translated: CASSLQSGGQETQYF.

The chain has TRBV30 and TRBJ2-1; 10 bases are a match to TRBD2. CDR3 length equals 14 residues. Trimming took 5 bases from V and 10 from J; bases not matched to a gene: 11. CDR1 GTSNPN and CDR2 SVGIG come from the germline V gene (reference sequence). CDR3 in amino acids: CAWGGVAGGVEQFF. The CDR3 coding sequence is TGTGCCTGGGGAGGGGTAGCGGGGGGTGTGGAGCAGTTCTTC.

The rearrangement joins TRBV5-6 to TRBJ1-1, with a tentative D call TRBD1 (5 bases). This CDR3 is 14 amino acids long. The germline V gene has CDR1 SGHDT and CDR2 YYEEEE. Trimming left V 7 bases short and J 1 base short, with 14 bases between. The CDR3 here is CASGRGPENTEAFF. CDR3 DNA sequence: TGTGCCAGCGGGAGGGGCCCCGAGAACACTGAAGCTTTCTTT.

This clone came up once. The V call is TRBV11-2, the J call TRBJ2-7, with no clear D. The CDR3 totals 11 residues. V lost 9 bases, J lost 2 bases, and 8 bases lay in between. Per the germline V gene, CDR1 is SGHAT and CDR2 is FQNNGV. The CDR3 DNA follows: TGTGCCAGTACAACGACCTACGAGCAGTACTTC. Protein: CASTTTYEQYF.

V and J are TRBV7-9 and TRBJ1-1, with 10 bases aligning to TRBD1. V shed 5 bases, J shed 6 bases, and the junction held 3 bases outside the gene matches. CDR1 is SEHNR, CDR2 FQNEAQ, per germline (reference sequence). CDR3 length: 13 residues. For the CDR3, the DNA is TGTGCCAGCAGCACGGGACAGGGGTCTGAAGCTTTCTTT. Protein sequence: CASSTGQGSEAFF.

The chain has TRBV7-2 and TRBJ1-2, with 8 bases matching TRBD1. Germline V lookup: CDR1 SGHTA, CDR2 FQGNSA. The trim removed 1 base at V and 8 bases at J, leaving 3 bases unmatched. The CDR3 is 13 amino acids. Written as DNA, the CDR3 is TGTGCCAGCAGCTTAGTCACAGGGGGAGGCTACACCTTC. Its protein is CASSLVTGGGYTF.

The CDR3 protein is CASSHTGSSYNEQFF. The CDR3 DNA is TGTGCCAGTAGCCATACAGGGTCCTCCTACAATGAGCAGTTCTTC. V is TRBV19 and J is TRBJ2-1, with a possible D match to TRBD1 (6 bases). This CDR3 comprises 15 residues. Germline V gene sequence: CDR1 LNHDA, CDR2 SQIVND (reference sequence). Trimming shortened V by 6 bases and J by 0 bases, and 12 bases separated the two germline ends.

This rearrangement joins TRBV4-2 to TRBJ1-1; D ambiguous. The V and J ends lost 0 bases and 8 bases respectively, with 13 bases between them. This CDR3 has 14 amino acids. The germline V gene encodes CDR1 LGHNA and CDR2 YNFKEQ. This CDR3 reads CASSQDSSEEEAFF. The CDR3, as DNA: TGTGCCAGCAGCCAAGATAGTAGTGAGGAGGAAGCTTTCTTT.

The chain employs TRBV28 and TRBJ2-5, with 8 bases identical to TRBD1. Trimming took 4 bases from V and 5 from J; bases not matched to a gene: 9. Germline V gives CDR1 MDHEN, CDR2 SYDVKM. The CDR3 runs 15 residues. Written as DNA, the CDR3 is TGTGCCAGCAGTTCCAAACAGGGGGTGAGGGAGACCCAGTACTTC. Translating it yields CASSSKQGVRETQYF. The full variable domain, rest sourced from reference TRBV28 and TRBJ2-5, is DVKVTQSSRYLVKRTGEKVFLECVQDMDHENMFWYRQDPGLGLRLIYFSYDVKMKEKGDIPEGYSVSREKKERFSLILESASTNQTSMYLCASSSKQGVRETQYFGPGTRLLVL.

This clone was seen a handful of times. The rearrangement links TRBV28 to TRBJ2-2; D is perhaps TRBD2 (6 bases). CDR1 is MDHEN and CDR2 is SYDVKM in the germline V gene. Trimming removed 3 bases from V and 0 bases from J, with 11 bases in between. This CDR3 is built from 16 residues. This chain's CDR3 is CASSFGRGSNTGELFF. The CDR3 bases are TGTGCCAGCAGTTTCGGCCGGGGGTCGAACACCGGGGAGCTGTTTTTT.

The chain couples TRBV27 to TRBJ1-1; D perhaps matches TRBD1 (6 bases). The V gene lost 6 bases and the J gene lost 4 bases, with 21 bases spanning the gap. CDR1 and CDR2 (germline): MNHEY, SMNVEV (reference sequence). CDR3 length: 16 amino acids. CDR3 in DNA: TGTGCCAGCAGCATCTCCGGGACATCGTTTGGCACTGAAGCTTTCTTT. Amino acids: CASSISGTSFGTEAFF.

The chain employs TRBV7-3 and TRBJ2-7; perhaps TRBD1 as D (6 bases). CDR1 is SGHTA and CDR2 is FQGTGA in the germline V gene. Trimming took 2 bases from V and 3 from J, leaving 14 bases between them. The CDR3 runs 15 residues. The CDR3 loop is CASSLGAVGHYEQYF. The CDR3 region has the DNA TGTGCCAGCAGCTTAGGGGCCGTGGGACACTACGAGCAGTACTTC.

The V and J genes are TRBV6-1 and TRBJ1-4; no reliable D call. Trimming took off 3 bases at V and 0 bases at J, with 5 bases between the two ends. The CDR3 has 14 amino acids. The germline CDR1 and CDR2 sequences are MNHNS and SASEGT. CDR3 sequence: CASSDSPTNEKLFF. Written as DNA, the CDR3 is TGTGCCAGCAGTGACAGTCCAACTAATGAAAAACTGTTTTTT.

This sequence joins TRBV5-1 and TRBJ1-2, with 7 bases matching TRBD1. CDR3 length: 14 amino acids. Germline CDR1 and CDR2: SGHRS and YFSETQ. V lost 4 bases, J lost 2 bases, and 5 bases stayed unmatched. CDR3 DNA: TGCGCCAGCAGCCAAACGACAGGGAACTATGGCTACACCTTC. Protein: CASSQTTGNYGYTF.

V usage is TRBV6-1 and J usage is TRBJ1-3; possibly TRBD1 for D (5 bases). The CDR3 is 16 residues long. Germline lookup yields CDR1 MNHNS and CDR2 SASEGT. V gave up 2 bases and J gave up 3 bases, with 14 bases separating them. The CDR3 DNA reads TGTGCCAGCAGTGAATTTAGCGGGGCAGGTGGAAACACCATATATTTT. It specifies CASSEFSGAGGNTIYF.

The chain links TRBV19 to TRBJ1-1, with no clear D. Germline V gene data show CDR1 as LNHDA and CDR2 as SQIVND (reference sequence). The CDR3 extends over 15 amino acids. The ends were cut back, 4 bases at V and 0 bases at J, with 12 bases in the middle. The CDR3 DNA follows: TGTGCCAGTAGTAGGGAGGTTTCCATGAACACTGAAGCTTTCTTT. This sequence encodes CASSREVSMNTEAFF.

The V gene is TRBV2, the J gene TRBJ2-5, with D hard to call. The CDR3 covers 14 residues. With 5 bases removed from V and 1 base from J, the gap between germline ends came to 11 bases. CDR1 and CDR2 from the germline V gene are SNHLY and FYNNEI. For the CDR3, the DNA is TGTGCCAGCAGTACAACAGAAACCCAAGAGACCCAGTACTTC. Protein: CASSTTETQETQYF. The full variable domain, rest sourced from reference TRBV2 and TRBJ2-5, is EPEVTQTPSHQVTQMGQEVILRCVPISNHLYFYWYRQILGQKVEFLVSFYNNEISEKSEIFDDQFSVERPDGSNFTLKIRSTKLEDSAMYFCASSTTETQETQYFGPGTRLLVL.